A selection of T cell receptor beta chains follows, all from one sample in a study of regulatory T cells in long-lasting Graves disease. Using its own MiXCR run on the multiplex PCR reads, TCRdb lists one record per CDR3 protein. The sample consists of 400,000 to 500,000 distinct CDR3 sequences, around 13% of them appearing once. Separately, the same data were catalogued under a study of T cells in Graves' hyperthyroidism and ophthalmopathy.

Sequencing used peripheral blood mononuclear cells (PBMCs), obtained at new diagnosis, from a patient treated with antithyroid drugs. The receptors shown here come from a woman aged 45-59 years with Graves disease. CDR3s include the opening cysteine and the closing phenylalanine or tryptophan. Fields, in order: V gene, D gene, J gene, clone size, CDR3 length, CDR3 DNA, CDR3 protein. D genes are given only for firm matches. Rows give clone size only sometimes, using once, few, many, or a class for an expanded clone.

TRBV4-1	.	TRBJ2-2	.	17	TGCGCCAGCAGCCCAGCAGGATGGGGGGCGAGTACCGGGGAGCTGTTTTTT	CASSPAGWGASTGELFF
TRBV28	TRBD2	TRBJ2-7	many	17	TGTGCCAGCAGTACTATTCCGGGGACTACAGGCTCCTACGAGCAGTACTTC	CASSTIPGTTGSYEQYF
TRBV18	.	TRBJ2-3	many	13	TGTGCCAGCTCACCACTGGGGGCAGATACGCAGTATTTT	CASSPLGADTQYF
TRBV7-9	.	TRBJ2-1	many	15	TGTGCCAGCAGCTCCGGGTCTTTCTCCTACAATGAGCAGTTCTTC	CASSSGSFSYNEQFF
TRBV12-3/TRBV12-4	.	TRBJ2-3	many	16	TGTGCCAGCTCAATCGCCTCGGGGGGCGGGACAGATACGCAGTATTTT	CASSIASGGGTDTQYF
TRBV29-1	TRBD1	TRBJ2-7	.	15	TGCAGCGTTGAAGATCTCGGACAGGGCTCCTACGAGCAGTACTTC	CSVEDLGQGSYEQYF
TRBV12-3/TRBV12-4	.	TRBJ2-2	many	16	TGTGCCAGCACCAATGACGGCGGCTCTACGACCGGGGAGCTGTTTTTT	CASTNDGGSTTGELFF
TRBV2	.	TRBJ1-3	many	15	TGTGCCAGCAGCGGAGTTGGGCACTCTGGAAACACCATATATTTT	CASSGVGHSGNTIYF
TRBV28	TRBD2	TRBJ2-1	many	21	TGTGCCAGCAGTACGACAGACGGGACTAGCGGGGTGAACTACAAATTTAATGAGCAGTTCTTC	CASSTTDGTSGVNYKFNEQFF
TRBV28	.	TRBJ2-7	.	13	TGTGCCAGCACCCGGGACAACTCCTACGAGCAGTACTTC	CASTRDNSYEQYF
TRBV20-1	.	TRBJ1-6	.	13	TGCAGTGCTAGGGCGCAGGGTGATTCACCCCTCCACTTT	CSARAQGDSPLHF
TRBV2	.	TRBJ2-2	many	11	TGTGCCAGCAGAGACCTCGGGGAGCTGTTTTTT	CASRDLGELFF
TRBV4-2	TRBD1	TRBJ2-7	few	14	TGTGCCAGCAGCCAAACCAGACAGGGCCGGGAGCAGTACTTC	CASSQTRQGREQYF
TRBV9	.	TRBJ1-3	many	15	TGTGCCAGCAGTCCCTTTAGGGGGGCTGGAAACACCATATATTTT	CASSPFRGAGNTIYF
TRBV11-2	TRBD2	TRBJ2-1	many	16	TGTGCCAGCAGCTTAGTCGGCGGGGGGACCTACAATGAGCAGTTCTTC	CASSLVGGGTYNEQFF
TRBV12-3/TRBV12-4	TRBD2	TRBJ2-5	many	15	TGTGCCAGCAGTCGGGGACTAGCGGGAGAAGAGACCCAGTACTTC	CASSRGLAGEETQYF
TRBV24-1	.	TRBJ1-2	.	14	TGTGCCACCAGTGGGCCTGGCGGGTCCTATGGCTACACCTTC	CATSGPGGSYGYTF
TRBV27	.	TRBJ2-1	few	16	TGTGCCAGCAGTTTAAGTCGTGCGGGACCCTACAATGAGCAGTTCTTC	CASSLSRAGPYNEQFF
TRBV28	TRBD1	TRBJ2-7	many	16	TGTGCCAGCAGTTTAGGCGTGACAGGGGGCTCGTACGAGCAGTACTTC	CASSLGVTGGSYEQYF
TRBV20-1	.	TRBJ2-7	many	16	TGCAGTGCCCAAGGGGGTAGGGAGAAAGGGTCCTACGAGCAGTACTTC	CSAQGGREKGSYEQYF
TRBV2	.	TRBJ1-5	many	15	TGTGCCAGCACTAGACAGGAAAATAGCAATCAGCCCCAGCATTTT	CASTRQENSNQPQHF
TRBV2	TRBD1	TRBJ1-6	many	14	TGTGCCAGCAGTGAGAGGACAGGGGAACCACCCCTCCACTTT	CASSERTGEPPLHF
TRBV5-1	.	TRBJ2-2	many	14	TGCGCCAGCAGCTTGGCCGGGGTAACCGGGGAGCTGTTTTTT	CASSLAGVTGELFF
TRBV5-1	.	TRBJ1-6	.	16	TGCGCCAGCAGCCCTGGCGGGGGGATGGATAATTCACCCCTCCACTTT	CASSPGGGMDNSPLHF
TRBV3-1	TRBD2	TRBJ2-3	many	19	TGTGCCAGCAGCCAAGATCTGAGGAGCGGGAGGGCCGTAGCAGATACGCAGTATTTT	CASSQDLRSGRAVADTQYF
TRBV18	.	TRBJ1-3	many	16	TGTGCCAGCTCATCTCTTCCGGGACAAGGTGGAAACACCATATATTTT	CASSSLPGQGGNTIYF
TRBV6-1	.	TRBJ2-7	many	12	TGTGCCAGCAGTAAACAGGCCTACGAGCAGTACTTC	CASSKQAYEQYF
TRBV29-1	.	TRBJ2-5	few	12	TGCAGCGTTGTGGGCCAGGGGGAGACCCAGTACTTC	CSVVGQGETQYF
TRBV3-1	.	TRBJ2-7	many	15	TGTGCCAGCAGCCAGGGGGCGGGTGATATCTACGAGCAGTACTTC	CASSQGAGDIYEQYF
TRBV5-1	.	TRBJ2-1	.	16	TGCGCCAGCAGCTTCCGGGACTCGAGCTCCTACAATGAGCAGTTCTTC	CASSFRDSSSYNEQFF
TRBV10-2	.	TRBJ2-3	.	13	TGCGCCAGCACGGCTGAAAGCACAGATACGCAGTATTTT	CASTAESTDTQYF
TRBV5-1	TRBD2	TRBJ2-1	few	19	TGCGCCAGCAGCTTGATCTTACAGGGAAGCGGGAGACGAGTCAATGAGCAGTTCTTC	CASSLILQGSGRRVNEQFF
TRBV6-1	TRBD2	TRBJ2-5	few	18	TGTGCCAGCACCCACGGGTTGGGGGACTACACAAAACAAGAGACCCAGTACTTC	CASTHGLGDYTKQETQYF
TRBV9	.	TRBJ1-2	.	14	TGTGCCAGCAGCGTAGTCGGGGCCCCCTATGGCTACACCTTC	CASSVVGAPYGYTF
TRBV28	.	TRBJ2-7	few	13	TGTGCCAGCAGTTTAGACGGCCACTACGAGCAGTACTTC	CASSLDGHYEQYF
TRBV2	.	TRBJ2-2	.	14	TGTGCCACCTTCCGGTTCGAGAACACCGGGAAGCTGTTTTTT	CATFRFENTGKLFF
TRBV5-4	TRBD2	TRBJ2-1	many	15	TGTGCCAGCAGCTTGGGCTCGGGAGGGCCCTATGAGCAGTTCTTC	CASSLGSGGPYEQFF
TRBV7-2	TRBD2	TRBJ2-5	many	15	TGTGCCAGCAGCTTACAGGGACTAGCGGGAGAGGCCCAGTACTTC	CASSLQGLAGEAQYF